Included here is one T cell receptor beta chain sequence, with context. This sample stems from a study of blood T cell repertoires in COVID-19. About the study: PBMCs, B-cell-depleted T cells, or T cells were the source of the cDNA or gDNA that made up the material.

Here immunoSEQ multiplex PCR was the method, and the copy in TCRdb shows in-frame clones only, minus some. In the table there are 190,000 or so clones, about four fifths of which are singletons. Researchers sorted participants into cohorts using their self-reported clinical history. Germline V CDR1 and CDR2: LNHDA, SQIVND (reference sequence). This CDR3 is 16 amino acids long. The V segment lost 6 bases and the J segment 5 bases; nucleotides outside the gene matches: 10. This sequence joins TRBV19 and TRBJ1-6; 7 bases map to TRBD1. The sequencing input was PBMCs or T cells enriched from blood (not recorded which). This TCR derives from a man aged 35-49 years who had recovered from COVID-19. The CDR3 DNA reads as TGTGCCAGTAGGGACGAGGGGGCCGGGAATAATTCACCCCTCCACTTT. Translated, it gives CASRDEGAGNNSPLHF.